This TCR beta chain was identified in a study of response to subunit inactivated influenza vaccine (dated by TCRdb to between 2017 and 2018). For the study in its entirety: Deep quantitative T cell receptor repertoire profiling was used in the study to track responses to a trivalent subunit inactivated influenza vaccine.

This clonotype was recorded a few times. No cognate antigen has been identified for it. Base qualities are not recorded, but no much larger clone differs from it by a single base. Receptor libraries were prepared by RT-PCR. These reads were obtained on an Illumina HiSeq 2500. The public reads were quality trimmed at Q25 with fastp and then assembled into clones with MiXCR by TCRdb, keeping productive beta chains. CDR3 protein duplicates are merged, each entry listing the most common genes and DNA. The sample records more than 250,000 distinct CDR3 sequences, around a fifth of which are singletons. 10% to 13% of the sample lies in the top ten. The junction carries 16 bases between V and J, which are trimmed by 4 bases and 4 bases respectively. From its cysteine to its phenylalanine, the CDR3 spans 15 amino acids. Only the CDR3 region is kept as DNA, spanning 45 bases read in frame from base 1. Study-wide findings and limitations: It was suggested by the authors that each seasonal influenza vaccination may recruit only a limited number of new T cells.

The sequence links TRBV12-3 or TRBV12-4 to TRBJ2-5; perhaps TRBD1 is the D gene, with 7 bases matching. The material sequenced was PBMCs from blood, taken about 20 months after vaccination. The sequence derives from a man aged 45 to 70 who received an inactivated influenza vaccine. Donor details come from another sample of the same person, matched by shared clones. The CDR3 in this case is CASSSLGQGGETQYF. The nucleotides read TGTGCCAGCAGTTCTCTTGGGCAGGGGGGAGAGACCCAGTACTTC.